The 15 T cell receptor beta chains listed next were all sequenced from one sample in a study of blood T cell repertoires in COVID-19. Generated by immunoSEQ multiplex PCR, the TCRdb table keeps only in-frame clones and is missing some. Here the sample spans approximately 200,000 clones, around 79% being singletons. Sequencing was performed on peripheral blood. Source of these receptors: a woman in her thirties or forties with COVID-19, enrolled during active disease.

The J gene is TRBJ2-1, the V gene TRBV7-2; D possibly corresponds to TRBD1 (6 bases). The V end lost 3 bases, the J end lost 4 bases, and 13 bases lay between the germline ends. CDR1 is SGHTA and CDR2 is FQGNSA in the germline V gene. This CDR3 is 15 amino acids long. The CDR3 reads CASSFEQGWYNEQFF. DNA for the CDR3: TGTGCCAGCAGCTTTGAACAGGGATGGTACAATGAGCAGTTCTTC.

DNA for the CDR3: TGTGCCAGCAGCTTAGGACAGGGGGCGGAAGGCTACACCTTC. Translated: CASSLGQGAEGYTF. The gene calls are TRBV7-3 and TRBJ1-2; 11 bases agree with TRBD1. Losses at the gene ends were 2 bases for V and 8 bases for J; bases not matched to a gene: 4. Looked up from germline, CDR1 is SGHTA and CDR2 is FQGTGA. The CDR3 totals 14 residues.

The J gene is TRBJ2-2, the V gene TRBV29-1, with D tentatively TRBD1 (5 bases). CDR1 SQVTM and CDR2 ANQGSEA come from the germline V gene. The V end was cut by 8 bases, the J end by 1 base, with 8 bases between. The CDR3 has 12 amino acids. In DNA, the CDR3 is TGCAGCCACAGGAAGAACACCGGGGAGCTGTTTTTT. Amino acids: CSHRKNTGELFF.

V and J are TRBV5-1 and TRBJ2-5, with TRBD2 matching 10 bases. The V and J ends lost 6 bases and 5 bases, in that order; junction bases with no gene match: 7. The CDR3 extends over 14 amino acids. Germline V lookup: CDR1 SGHRS, CDR2 YFSETQ. The CDR3 nucleotides read TGCGCCAGCACGCCTAGCGGGGGTGGGGAGACCCAGTACTTC. Amino acid sequence: CASTPSGGGETQYF.

The V gene is TRBV19, the J gene TRBJ1-1; TRBD1 might be the D (6 bases). CDR3 length: 15 residues. V was clipped by 5 bases and J by 0 bases, with 13 bases between them. Per germline, CDR1 LNHDA and CDR2 SQIVND (reference sequence). CDR3 sequence reads: CASSYFGGLNTEAFF. In DNA form, the CDR3 reads TGTGCCAGTAGTTACTTCGGGGGGCTGAACACTGAAGCTTTCTTT.

This clone appeared a single time. The rearrangement links TRBV19 to TRBJ2-7, with 7 bases that match TRBD1. The V and J ends lost 4 bases and 1 base, in that order; junction bases with no gene match: 10. Looked up from germline, CDR1 is LNHDA and CDR2 is SQIVND (reference sequence). This CDR3 contains 16 residues. The CDR3 DNA sequence: TGTGCCAGTAGTACAGCCGGGACAGCAACTTCCTACGAGCAGTACTTC. Translating it yields CASSTAGTATSYEQYF.

In DNA, the CDR3 is TGTGCCAGCAGCCAATCCAATGACAGGGCCACTGAAGCTTTCTTT. It yields the protein CASSQSNDRATEAFF. The chain employs TRBV4-2 and TRBJ1-1; 7 nucleotides agree with TRBD1. J gave up 4 bases and V 2 bases, and 7 bases lay outside the gene matches. The CDR3 length is 15 residues. CDR1 is LGHNA, CDR2 YNFKEQ, per germline.

V gene TRBV5-1 combines with J gene TRBJ1-1; D unresolved. V lost 3 bases and J lost 1, with 13 bases in between. Per the germline V gene, CDR1 is SGHRS and CDR2 is YFSETQ. The CDR3 extends over 15 amino acids. CDR3 nucleotides: TGCGCCAGCAGCTCGGGAGGAATCCAGAACACTGAAGCTTTCTTT. Protein product: CASSSGGIQNTEAFF.

This clone came up a few times. This rearrangement joins TRBV5-4 to TRBJ2-7, with 8 bases matching TRBD1. The germline gives CDR1 SGHNT, CDR2 YYREEE (reference sequence). The CDR3 has 15 amino acids. The ends lost 4 bases at V and 0 bases at J; junction bases unmatched: 6. The CDR3 nucleotides read TGTGCCAGCAGCCGTCGGGACAGGAGCTCCTACGAGCAGTACTTC. Translating gives CASSRRDRSSYEQYF.

This chain connects TRBV19 to TRBJ2-1; 7 bases match TRBD2. The CDR3 consists of 14 residues. With V trimmed by 4 bases and J by 7 bases, 7 bases remained unmatched. Germline-derived CDR1 and CDR2 are LNHDA and SQIVND (reference sequence). CDR3 residues: CASSNQRGSNEQFF. The CDR3 DNA is TGTGCCAGTAGTAACCAGCGGGGATCGAATGAGCAGTTCTTC.

The rearrangement uses TRBV10-3 and TRBJ2-7; 14 bases line up with TRBD2. Trimming removed 2 bases from V and 7 bases from J; junction bases left unmatched: 10. The CDR3 loop spans 17 amino acids. CDR1 and CDR2 (germline): ENHRY, SYGVKD. Written as DNA, the CDR3 is TGTGCCATCAGTGAGGGACTAGCGGGGGGTACGAGTTGGGAGCAGTACTTC. This translates into CAISEGLAGGTSWEQYF.

The CDR3: CASSLAFSVTGKETQYF. CDR3 DNA: TGTGCCAGCAGCTTAGCGTTCAGTGTTACAGGGAAAGAGACCCAGTACTTC. This chain links TRBV7-9 with TRBJ2-5, with D possibly matching TRBD1 (6 bases). Germline CDR1 and CDR2: SEHNR and FQNEAQ (reference sequence). V was cut by 0 bases and J by 3 bases, with 17 bases left in between. This CDR3 has 17 residues.

The genes are TRBV4-3 and TRBJ2-2; D is undetermined. From germline, CDR1 is LGHNA and CDR2 YSLEER. This CDR3 region has 17 residues. Deletions cut 0 bases from V and 0 bases from J, with 11 bases between. The chain's CDR3 is CASSQDRVLANTGELFF. The CDR3 DNA reads as TGCGCCAGCAGCCAAGATCGGGTTTTGGCGAACACCGGGGAGCTGTTTTTT.

The V and J genes are TRBV15 and TRBJ2-5; TRBD2 matches 7 bases. Germline assignment: CDR1 LNHNV and CDR2 YYDKDF (reference sequence). Trimming removed 0 bases from V and 5 bases from J; junction bases left unmatched: 3. This CDR3 region has 14 residues. CDR3 nucleotide sequence: TGTGCCACCAGCAGAGATCGGGGGGAGGAGACCCAGTACTTC. It is translated as CATSRDRGEETQYF.

This clone has a handful of counts. The gene calls are TRBV5-1 and TRBJ1-5; D gene ambiguous. There are 19 residues in the CDR3. Germline-derived CDR1 and CDR2 are SGHRS and YFSETQ. Deletions cut 0 bases from V and 2 bases from J, with 21 bases between. The CDR3 loop is CASSLDLGSLKEGNQPQHF. The CDR3, as DNA: TGCGCCAGCAGCTTGGATTTGGGCAGCCTTAAGGAAGGCAATCAGCCCCAGCATTTT.